This T cell receptor (beta chain) was sequenced for a study of T cell responses to AZD1222 COVID-19 vaccine. The ends were cut back, 10 bases at V and 1 base at J, with 11 bases in the middle. There are 13 residues in the CDR3. In this sample, this clone turned up a few times. The target antigen is unknown. The study, taken as a whole, reports: Distributed over spike, vaccine-associated CD4 TCRs predominated at 160-218 and 743-854. Repertoires were obtained solely post-peak T cell response.

Sequencing was performed with immunoSEQ multiplex PCR; in TCRdb, only in-frame clones are kept and a portion is missing. The table has 200,000 or so clones, about 87% seen once. The clonotype was recovered from an adult in good health. The chain employs TRBV12-3 or TRBV12-4 and TRBJ1-5; D not resolved. This specimen consisted of peripheral blood, obtained on day 0 of MenACWY control vaccination. The CDR3 bases are TGTGCCACCAGGTGGGGAAGCAATCAGCCCCAGCATTTT. Translation gives CATRWGSNQPQHF.